The T cell receptor beta chain described here comes from a study of control samples from healthy donors and cancer patients. The data were produced by immunoSEQ multiplex PCR, yet TCRdb's version contains in-frame clones alone and is incomplete. This table has about 120,000 clones, around 88% appearing once. This CDR3 contains 14 residues. The trim removed 1 base at V and 6 bases at J, leaving 4 bases unmatched. Germline-derived CDR1 and CDR2 are SGDLS and YYNGEE. This sequence joins TRBV9 and TRBJ2-1; TRBD2 matches 7 bases. Input material: blood. The TCR originated in a man in his forties in good health. The CDR3 is CASSVIGGSNEQFF. CDR3 coding DNA: TGTGCCAGCAGCGTAATAGGCGGGAGCAATGAGCAGTTCTTC.